The 27 T cell receptor beta chains below come from one sample, sequenced in a study of blood T cell repertoires in COVID-19. Some clones are missing from TCRdb's copy, which holds only in-frame ones; the method was immunoSEQ multiplex PCR. The sample lists 150,000 or so clones, around 88% occurring once. The sequenced sample was peripheral blood. The source is a man aged 55 to 70 with active or convalescent COVID-19.

This clone was observed a single time. The chain links TRBV24-1 to TRBJ1-5; 7 bases line up with TRBD1. Germline loops: CDR1 KGHDR, CDR2 SFDVKD. CDR3 size: 13 residues. V lost 4 bases to trimming and J lost 6 bases; unmatched junction nucleotides: 2. In DNA, the CDR3 is TGTGCCACCAGTGAGACAGGGTTTCAGCCCCAGCATTTT. This encodes CATSETGFQPQHF.

The V and J genes are TRBV9 and TRBJ2-2; possible D gene TRBD2, 5 bases. The germline gives CDR1 SGDLS, CDR2 YYNGEE. V was clipped by 3 bases and J by 6 bases, with 21 bases between them. The CDR3 is 17 amino acids. The CDR3 reads CASSGGGPQPWAGELFF. The DNA of the CDR3 is TGTGCCAGCAGCGGTGGAGGACCCCAGCCCTGGGCCGGGGAGCTGTTTTTT.

The CDR3 protein is CASSLNAYPTGELFF. In DNA form, the CDR3 reads TGTGCCAGCAGCTTAAACGCGTACCCCACCGGGGAGCTGTTTTTT. J is TRBJ2-2 and V is TRBV7-2; no definite D call. There are 15 residues in the CDR3. CDR1 and CDR2 from the germline V gene are SGHTA and FQGNSA. V was trimmed by 2 bases and J by 4 bases, leaving 11 bases between them. The complete variable domain, with remaining parts taken from reference TRBV7-2 and TRBJ2-2, reads GAGVSQSPSNKVTEKGKDVELRCDPISGHTALYWYRQSLGQGLEFLIYFQGNSAPDKSGLPSDRFSAERTGGSVSTLTIQRTQQEDSAVYLCASSLNAYPTGELFFGEGSRLTVL.

The count of this clone is one. The chain combines TRBV6-5 with TRBJ1-5, with D perhaps TRBD1 (6 bases). Germline V gene data show CDR1 as MNHEY and CDR2 as SVGAGI. CDR3 length: 14 amino acids. The V and J ends lost 6 bases and 2 bases respectively, with 11 bases between them. The CDR3 loop is CASSKQGGNQPQHF. CDR3 nucleotides: TGTGCCAGCAGCAAACAGGGTGGCAATCAGCCCCAGCATTTT.

This clone was counted a few times. The genes are TRBV30 and TRBJ1-1, with TRBD1 matching 10 bases. Germline V CDR1 and CDR2: GTSNPN, SVGIG (reference sequence). The CDR3 length is 16 residues. With 3 bases clipped from V and 4 bases from J, the junction kept 11 bases outside the gene matches. CDR3 in amino acids: CAWRGRDRGWTTEAFF. For the CDR3, the DNA is TGTGCCTGGAGGGGCCGGGACAGGGGATGGACCACTGAAGCTTTCTTT.

The chain joins TRBV13 to TRBJ1-1; D is unclear. V dropped 1 base and J dropped 4 bases, with 16 bases sitting between them. The CDR3 extends over 16 amino acids. The germline V gene has CDR1 PRHDT and CDR2 FYEKMQ (reference sequence). The CDR3: CASSLEPSGTGTEAFF. The DNA for the CDR3 is TGTGCCAGCAGCTTAGAACCGTCCGGTACCGGCACTGAAGCTTTCTTT. Full variable domain (outside the CDR3, taken from reference TRBV13 and TRBJ1-1): AAGVIQSPRHLIKEKRETATLKCYPIPRHDTVYWYQQGPGQDPQFLISFYEKMQSDKGSIPDRFSAQQFSDYHSELNMSSLELGDSALYFCASSLEPSGTGTEAFFGQGTRLTVV.

This rearrangement joins TRBV9 to TRBJ2-1, with a tentative D call TRBD2 (5 bases). The CDR3 runs to 15 residues. The ends were cut back, 0 bases at V and 2 bases at J, with 9 bases in the middle. Germline V lookup: CDR1 SGDLS, CDR2 YYNGEE. CDR3 protein: CASSVDEGTYNEQFF. CDR3 coding DNA: TGTGCCAGCAGCGTAGATGAGGGTACCTACAATGAGCAGTTCTTC.

Only one count was recorded for this clone. CDR3 amino acids: CASSEEGLEPQHF. The CDR3 DNA reads TGTGCCAGCAGTGAAGAGGGGCTCGAGCCCCAGCATTTT. The chain is built from TRBV6-1 and TRBJ1-5; a possible D gene is TRBD1 (5 bases). With 1 base removed from V and 8 bases from J, the gap between germline ends came to 9 bases. This CDR3 contains 13 residues. The germline V gene encodes CDR1 MNHNS and CDR2 SASEGT.

This clone came up once. This chain joins TRBV5-4 and TRBJ1-1; 7 nucleotides match TRBD1. The CDR3 runs to 15 residues. J gave up 4 bases and V 4 bases, and 10 bases lay outside the gene matches. Germline V gene data show CDR1 as SGHNT and CDR2 as YYREEE (reference sequence). The CDR3 loop reads CASSVRQGWSTEAFF. The CDR3 DNA sequence: TGTGCCAGCAGCGTACGACAGGGCTGGAGCACTGAAGCTTTCTTT.

The V and J genes are TRBV5-4 and TRBJ2-3; D is perhaps TRBD2 (5 bases). The germline V and J ends were trimmed by 3 bases and 0 bases, with 11 bases remaining between them. This CDR3 contains 15 residues. The germline V gene encodes CDR1 SGHNT and CDR2 YYREEE (reference sequence). CDR3 region: CASSSGPGSTDTQYF. Written as DNA, the CDR3 is TGTGCCAGCAGCTCGGGCCCGGGGAGCACAGATACGCAGTATTTT.

The CDR3 DNA follows: TGTGCCAGCAGTTTAAAGGGGAACTACGAGCAGTACTTC. Its protein is CASSLKGNYEQYF. The V gene is TRBV27, the J gene TRBJ2-7; tentatively, D is TRBD1 (5 bases). CDR1 MNHEY and CDR2 SMNVEV come from the germline V gene (reference sequence). Trimming shortened V by 2 bases and J by 3 bases, and 8 bases separated the two germline ends. The CDR3 consists of 13 residues.

CDR3 nucleotide sequence: TGTGCCTGGAGTGCTCTTTCCGGGACAGGGGTCCGTATTCAGTACTTC. Protein product: CAWSALSGTGVRIQYF. This rearrangement joins TRBV30 to TRBJ2-4; 10 bases fit TRBD1. The CDR3 sequence is 16 residues long. V trimming: 1 base; J trimming: 10 bases; junction bases outside the gene matches: 13. The germline gives CDR1 GTSNPN, CDR2 SVGIG (reference sequence).

This clone was found once. This chain connects TRBV7-3 to TRBJ2-1; the match to TRBD1 covers 8 bases. Unmatched junction bases numbered 8, after V lost 5 bases and J lost 8 bases. This CDR3 region has 14 residues. Germline V gene sequence: CDR1 SGHTA, CDR2 FQGTGA. DNA for the CDR3: TGTGCCAGCAGCCCCTCGACAGGGGAAGATGAGCAGTTCTTC. Protein product: CASSPSTGEDEQFF. The full variable domain, with the rest looked up from reference TRBV7-3 and TRBJ2-1, is GAGVSQTPSNKVTEKGKYVELRCDPISGHTALYWYRQSLGQGPEFLIYFQGTGAADDSGLPNDRFFAVRPEGSVSTLKIQRTERGDSAVYLCASSPSTGEDEQFFGPGTRLTVL.

V and J are TRBV27 and TRBJ2-5; D remains ambiguous. Germline V CDR1 and CDR2: MNHEY, SMNVEV (reference sequence). The CDR3 runs 13 residues. Trimming took 2 bases from V and 3 from J, leaving 7 bases between them. CDR3 sequence reads: CASSLRAKETQYF. The CDR3 nucleotides read TGTGCCAGCAGTTTACGAGCTAAAGAGACCCAGTACTTC.

The chain recombines TRBV5-5 with TRBJ1-5; D ambiguous. The CDR3 extends over 16 amino acids. V was cut by 0 bases and J by 0 bases, with 10 bases left in between. Germline V lookup: CDR1 SGHKS, CDR2 YYEKEE (reference sequence). The CDR3 nucleotides are TGTGCCAGCAGCTTGGGGGTCCTAGGTAGCAATCAGCCCCAGCATTTT. Amino acids: CASSLGVLGSNQPQHF.

The chain carries TRBV10-3 and TRBJ1-3; D is perhaps TRBD1 (5 bases). Germline V lookup: CDR1 ENHRY, CDR2 SYGVKD. The CDR3 is 14 residues long. The V gene lost 3 bases and the J gene lost 2 bases, with 8 bases spanning the gap. The CDR3 region is CAISDVGAGNTIYF. As DNA, the CDR3 is TGTGCCATCAGTGACGTAGGGGCTGGAAACACCATATATTTT.

This chain connects TRBV2 to TRBJ1-1; D gene ambiguous. CDR3 length: 14 amino acids. The ends were cut back, 5 bases at V and 3 bases at J, with 13 bases in the middle. CDR1 is SNHLY and CDR2 is FYNNEI in the germline V gene. The CDR3 nucleotides are TGTGCCAGCAGTCCGGGCCTCGGGGACACTGAAGCTTTCTTT. This encodes CASSPGLGDTEAFF.

Only a few counts were recorded for this clone. The rearrangement joins TRBV30 to TRBJ2-7; the match to TRBD2 covers 9 bases. This CDR3 contains 14 residues. The V gene end was trimmed by 2 bases and the J gene end by 2 bases; junction bases not matched to a gene: 4. CDR1 is GTSNPN and CDR2 is SVGIG in the germline V gene (reference sequence). CDR3 region: CAWSQSSGTYEQYF. The CDR3 nucleotides are TGTGCCTGGAGTCAGTCTAGCGGGACCTACGAGCAGTACTTC. The full variable domain, rest sourced from reference TRBV30 and TRBJ2-7, is SQTIHQWPATLVQPVGSPLSLECTVEGTSNPNLYWYRQAAGRGLQLLFYSVGIGQISSEVPQNLSASRPQDRQFILSSKKLLLSDSGFYLCAWSQSSGTYEQYFGPGTRLTVT.

The gene calls are TRBV4-3 and TRBJ2-7; TRBD2 matches at 7 bases. Trimming at V came to 0 bases and at J to 0 bases, leaving 5 bases not matched to a gene. Germline V CDR1 and CDR2: LGHNA, YSLEER. This CDR3 region has 16 residues. The DNA of the CDR3 is TGCGCCAGCAGCCAAGATGGCGGGAGACACTCCTACGAGCAGTACTTC. Amino acids: CASSQDGGRHSYEQYF.

The CDR3 here is CASSLVAGTNTGELFF. CDR3 DNA sequence: TGTGCCAGCAGCCTTGTTGCGGGGACGAACACCGGGGAGCTGTTTTTT. The chain recombines TRBV11-2 with TRBJ2-2; perhaps TRBD2 as D (6 bases). Germline V CDR1 and CDR2: SGHAT, FQNNGV. This CDR3 comprises 16 residues. V lost 5 bases and J 0 bases, leaving 13 bases between the germline ends.

The CDR3 DNA follows: TGTGCCAGCAGTCCTCGATCGGTCACAGATACGCAGTATTTT. This codes for CASSPRSVTDTQYF. V gene TRBV28 combines with J gene TRBJ2-3; D not resolved. The CDR3 has 14 residues. The germline V and J ends were trimmed by 5 bases and 2 bases, with 11 bases remaining between them. Germline assignment: CDR1 MDHEN and CDR2 SYDVKM.

Here the CDR3 reads CASRVSFSSGNTIYF. The CDR3 bases are TGTGCCAGCAGGGTGAGCTTCTCCTCTGGAAACACCATATATTTT. The chain carries TRBV6-5 and TRBJ1-3, with no clear D. This CDR3 is 15 amino acids long. Trimming removed 6 bases at V and 0 bases at J, with 12 bases between. From germline, CDR1 is MNHEY and CDR2 SVGAGI.

The chain is built from TRBV19 and TRBJ2-3; 8 nucleotides align to TRBD1. The germline V gene encodes CDR1 LNHDA and CDR2 SQIVND (reference sequence). CDR3 length: 16 amino acids. Trimming took 6 bases from V and 0 from J; bases not matched to a gene: 8. The CDR3 loop reads CASSPQGGPSTDTQYF. The CDR3 DNA is TGTGCCAGTAGCCCACAGGGGGGTCCTAGCACAGATACGCAGTATTTT.

The chain combines TRBV27 with TRBJ2-3, with D possibly matching TRBD2 (6 bases). The V gene's germline CDR1 is MNHEY and CDR2 SMNVEV (reference sequence). V lost 4 bases, J lost 3 bases, and 14 bases lay in between. This CDR3 contains 15 residues. The chain's CDR3 is CASSSSGTVTDTQYF. In DNA form, the CDR3 reads TGTGCCAGCAGTTCCTCCGGGACTGTTACAGATACGCAGTATTTT.

This clone was detected once. This chain connects TRBV6-5 to TRBJ1-1, with TRBD1 matching over 7 bases. Germline V gives CDR1 MNHEY, CDR2 SVGAGI. Trimming removed 8 bases from V and 3 bases from J; junction bases left unmatched: 6. The CDR3 totals 13 residues. CDR3 coding DNA: TGTGCCAGCGTTGGACAGGTGGACACTGAAGCTTTCTTT. This translates into CASVGQVDTEAFF.

V usage is TRBV4-1 and J usage is TRBJ2-7, with 7 bases identical to TRBD1. CDR1 and CDR2 (germline): MGHRA, YSYEKL. The CDR3 runs 15 residues. V lost 1 base to trimming and J lost 2 bases; unmatched junction nucleotides: 5. In DNA form, the CDR3 reads TGCGCCAGCAGCCAAGCCCCGGGACAGACCTACGAGCAGTACTTC. Translation: CASSQAPGQTYEQYF.

V and J are TRBV18 and TRBJ1-1, with 11 bases matching TRBD1. The CDR3 has 15 amino acids. CDR1 and CDR2 from the germline V gene are KGHSH and LQKENI. The V gene end was trimmed by 5 bases and the J gene end by 5 bases; junction bases not matched to a gene: 7. DNA of the CDR3: TGTGCCAGCTCAGTAGGACAGGGGGCGAGAACTGAAGCTTTCTTT. Amino acids: CASSVGQGARTEAFF.